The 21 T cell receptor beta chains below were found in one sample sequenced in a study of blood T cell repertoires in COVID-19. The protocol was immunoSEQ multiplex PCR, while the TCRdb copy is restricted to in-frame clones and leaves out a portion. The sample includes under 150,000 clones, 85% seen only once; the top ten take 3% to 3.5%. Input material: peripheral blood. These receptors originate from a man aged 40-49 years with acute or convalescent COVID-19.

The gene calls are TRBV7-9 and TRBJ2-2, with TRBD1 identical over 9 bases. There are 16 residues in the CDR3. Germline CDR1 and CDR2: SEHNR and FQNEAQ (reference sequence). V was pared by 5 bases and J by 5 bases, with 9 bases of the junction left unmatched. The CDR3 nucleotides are TGTGCCAGCAGCACCTGGACAGGGGAAGAGACCGGGGAGCTGTTTTTT. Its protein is CASSTWTGEETGELFF.

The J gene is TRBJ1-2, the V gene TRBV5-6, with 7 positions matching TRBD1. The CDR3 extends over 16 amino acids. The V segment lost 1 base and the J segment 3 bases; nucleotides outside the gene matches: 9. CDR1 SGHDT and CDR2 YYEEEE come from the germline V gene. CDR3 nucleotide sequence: TGTGCCAGCAGCTTGCCCCAGGGGGTCGAGGACTATGGCTACACCTTC. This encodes CASSLPQGVEDYGYTF.

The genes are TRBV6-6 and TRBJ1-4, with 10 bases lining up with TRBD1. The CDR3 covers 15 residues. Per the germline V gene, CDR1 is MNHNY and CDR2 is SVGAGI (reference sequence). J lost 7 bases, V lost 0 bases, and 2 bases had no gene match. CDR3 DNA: TGTGCCAGCAGTTACTCGACAGGGGGCGGTGAAAAACTGTTTTTT. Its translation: CASSYSTGGGEKLFF.

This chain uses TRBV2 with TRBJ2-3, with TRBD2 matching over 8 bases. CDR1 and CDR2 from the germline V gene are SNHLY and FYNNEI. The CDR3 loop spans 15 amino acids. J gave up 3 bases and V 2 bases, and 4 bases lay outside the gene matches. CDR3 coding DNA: TGTGCCAGCAGTGAAAGGAGCGGGGGAACAGATACGCAGTATTTT. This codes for CASSERSGGTDTQYF.

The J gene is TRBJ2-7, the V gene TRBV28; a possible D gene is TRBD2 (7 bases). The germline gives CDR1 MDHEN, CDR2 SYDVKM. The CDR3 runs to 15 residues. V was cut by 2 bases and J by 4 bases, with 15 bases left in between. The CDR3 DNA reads TGTGCCAGCAGTTTAAGGTCGGGGGGCCGGTACGAGCAGTACTTC. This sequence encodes CASSLRSGGRYEQYF.

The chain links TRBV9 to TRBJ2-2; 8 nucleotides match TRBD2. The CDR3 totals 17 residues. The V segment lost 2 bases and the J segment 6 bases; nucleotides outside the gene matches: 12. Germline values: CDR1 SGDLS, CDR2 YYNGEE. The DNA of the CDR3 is TGTGCCAGCAGCGTTAGCGGGGTCCCAGCAGGGGCCGGGGAGCTGTTTTTT. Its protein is CASSVSGVPAGAGELFF.

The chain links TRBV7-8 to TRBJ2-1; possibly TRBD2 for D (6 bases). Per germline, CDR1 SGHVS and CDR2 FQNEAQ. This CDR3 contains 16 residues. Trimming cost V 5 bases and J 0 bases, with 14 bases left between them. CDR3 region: CASSPRGVSSYNEQFF. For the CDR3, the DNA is TGTGCCAGCAGCCCCCGCGGGGTGAGCTCCTACAATGAGCAGTTCTTC.

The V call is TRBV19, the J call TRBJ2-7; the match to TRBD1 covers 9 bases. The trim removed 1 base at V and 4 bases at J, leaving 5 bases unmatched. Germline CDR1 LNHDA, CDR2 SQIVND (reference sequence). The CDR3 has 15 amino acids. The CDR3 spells CASSIGTGGAYEQYF. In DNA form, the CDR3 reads TGTGCCAGTAGTATAGGAACAGGGGGCGCGTACGAGCAGTACTTC.

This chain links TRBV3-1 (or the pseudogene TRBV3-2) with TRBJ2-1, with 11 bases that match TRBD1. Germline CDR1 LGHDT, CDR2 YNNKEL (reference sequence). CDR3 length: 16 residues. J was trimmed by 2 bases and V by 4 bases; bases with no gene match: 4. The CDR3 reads CASSRWTGGPYNEQFF. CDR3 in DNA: TGTGCCAGCAGCCGGTGGACAGGGGGCCCCTACAATGAGCAGTTCTTC.

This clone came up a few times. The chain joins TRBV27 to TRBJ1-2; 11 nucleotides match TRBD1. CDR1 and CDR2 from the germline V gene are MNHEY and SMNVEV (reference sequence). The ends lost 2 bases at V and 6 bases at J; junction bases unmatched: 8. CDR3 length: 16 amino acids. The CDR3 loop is CASSLLGGQGAHGYTF. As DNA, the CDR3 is TGTGCCAGCAGTTTACTGGGCGGACAGGGGGCGCATGGCTACACCTTC.

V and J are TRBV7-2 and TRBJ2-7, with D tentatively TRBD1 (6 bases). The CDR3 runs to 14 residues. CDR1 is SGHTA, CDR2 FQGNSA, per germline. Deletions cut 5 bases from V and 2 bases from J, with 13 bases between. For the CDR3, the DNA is TGTGCCAGCAGCAACCGACAGGTTCCCTACGAGCAGTACTTC. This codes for CASSNRQVPYEQYF.

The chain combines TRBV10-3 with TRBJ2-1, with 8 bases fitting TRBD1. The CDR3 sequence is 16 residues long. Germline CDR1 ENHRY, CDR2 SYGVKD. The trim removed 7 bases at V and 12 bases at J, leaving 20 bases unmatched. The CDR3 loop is CAIKGVASGQGEGQFF. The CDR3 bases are TGTGCCATCAAGGGGGTCGCGTCAGGACAGGGAGAAGGGCAGTTCTTC.

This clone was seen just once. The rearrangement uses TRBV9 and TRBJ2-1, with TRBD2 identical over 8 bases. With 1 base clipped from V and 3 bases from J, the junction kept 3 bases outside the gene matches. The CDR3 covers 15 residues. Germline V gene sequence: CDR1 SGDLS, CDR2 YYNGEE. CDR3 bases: TGTGCCAGCAGCGTATCCAGCGGGGGCTACAATGAGCAGTTCTTC. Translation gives CASSVSSGGYNEQFF.

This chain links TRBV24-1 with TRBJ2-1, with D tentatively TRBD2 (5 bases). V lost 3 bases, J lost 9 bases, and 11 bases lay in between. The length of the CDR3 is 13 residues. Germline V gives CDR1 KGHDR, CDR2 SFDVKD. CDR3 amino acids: CATSDPAGGEQFF. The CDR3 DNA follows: TGTGCCACCAGTGATCCGGCCGGAGGTGAGCAGTTCTTC.

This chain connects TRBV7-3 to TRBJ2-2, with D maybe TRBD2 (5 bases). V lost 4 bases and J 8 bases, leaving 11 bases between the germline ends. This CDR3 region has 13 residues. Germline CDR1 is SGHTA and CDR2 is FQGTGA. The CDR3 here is CASSSRLAGELFF. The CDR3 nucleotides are TGTGCCAGCAGCTCCAGATTAGCGGGGGAGCTGTTTTTT. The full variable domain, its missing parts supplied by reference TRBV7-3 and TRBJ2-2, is GAGVSQTPSNKVTEKGKYVELRCDPISGHTALYWYRQSLGQGPEFLIYFQGTGAADDSGLPNDRFFAVRPEGSVSTLKIQRTERGDSAVYLCASSSRLAGELFFGEGSRLTVL.

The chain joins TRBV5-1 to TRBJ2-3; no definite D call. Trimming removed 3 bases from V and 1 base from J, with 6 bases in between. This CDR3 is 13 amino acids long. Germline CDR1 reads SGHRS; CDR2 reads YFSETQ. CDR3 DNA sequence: TGCGCCAGCAGCTCCCCCGGCACAGATACGCAGTATTTT. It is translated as CASSSPGTDTQYF.

For the CDR3, the DNA is TGCAGCGCGACCTTCGGGGAGACCCAGTACTTC. Translation: CSATFGETQYF. The chain links TRBV29-1 to TRBJ2-5; no reliable D call. The ends were cut back, 7 bases at V and 5 bases at J, with 11 bases in the middle. Per germline, CDR1 SQVTM and CDR2 ANQGSEA. CDR3 size: 11 residues.

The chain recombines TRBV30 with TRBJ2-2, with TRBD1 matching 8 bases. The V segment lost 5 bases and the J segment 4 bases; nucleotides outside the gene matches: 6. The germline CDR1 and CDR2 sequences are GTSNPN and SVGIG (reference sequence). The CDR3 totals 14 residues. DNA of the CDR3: TGTGCCTGGCACTCCGGGACAGGCACCGGGGAGCTGTTTTTT. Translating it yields CAWHSGTGTGELFF.

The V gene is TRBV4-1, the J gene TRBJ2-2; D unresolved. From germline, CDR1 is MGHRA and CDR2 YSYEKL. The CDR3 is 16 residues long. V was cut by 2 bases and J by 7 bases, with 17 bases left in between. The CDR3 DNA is TGCGCCAGCAGCCAAACTCGTTCCGCTGGCGGCGGGGAGCTGTTTTTT. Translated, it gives CASSQTRSAGGGELFF.

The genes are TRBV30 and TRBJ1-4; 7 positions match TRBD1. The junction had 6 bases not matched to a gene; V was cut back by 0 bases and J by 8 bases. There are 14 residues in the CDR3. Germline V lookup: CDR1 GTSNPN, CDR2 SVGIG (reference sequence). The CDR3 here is CAWSVTGVDEKLFF. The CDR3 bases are TGTGCCTGGAGTGTAACAGGGGTAGACGAAAAACTGTTTTTT.

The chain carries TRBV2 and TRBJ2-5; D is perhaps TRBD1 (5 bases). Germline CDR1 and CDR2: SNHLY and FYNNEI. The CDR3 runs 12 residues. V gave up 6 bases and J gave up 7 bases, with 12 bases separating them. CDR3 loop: CASRPSGLTQYF. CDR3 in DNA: TGTGCCAGCAGGCCTTCAGGGTTGACCCAGTACTTC.